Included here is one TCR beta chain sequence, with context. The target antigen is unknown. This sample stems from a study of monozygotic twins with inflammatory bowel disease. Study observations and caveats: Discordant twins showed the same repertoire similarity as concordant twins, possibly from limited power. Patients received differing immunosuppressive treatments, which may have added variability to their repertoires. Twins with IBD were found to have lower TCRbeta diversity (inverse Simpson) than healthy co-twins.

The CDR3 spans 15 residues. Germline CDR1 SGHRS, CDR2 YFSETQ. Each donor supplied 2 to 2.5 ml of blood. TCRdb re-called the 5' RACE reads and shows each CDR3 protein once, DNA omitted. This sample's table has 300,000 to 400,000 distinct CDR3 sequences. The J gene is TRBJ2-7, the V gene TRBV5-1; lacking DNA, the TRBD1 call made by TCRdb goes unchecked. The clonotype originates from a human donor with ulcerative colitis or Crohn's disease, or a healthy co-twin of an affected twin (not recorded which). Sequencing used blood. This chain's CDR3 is CASSLGQGAPGEQYF.